These T cell receptor beta chains were read from a single sample in a study of blood T cell repertoires in COVID-19. Sequencing used immunoSEQ multiplex PCR; TCRdb keeps in-frame clones, though not all of them. The sample shows 70,000 to 85,000 clones, around 90% of them seen only once. Sequencing input: peripheral blood. Receptors were obtained from a woman aged 45-60 years with active or convalescent COVID-19. Both conserved end residues are part of each CDR3.

v_gene,j_gene,CDR3aa
TRBV27,TRBJ1-5,CASSLAMGAGGNQPQHF
TRBV6-6,TRBJ2-3,CASSEGQGIDTQYF
TRBV2,TRBJ2-1,CASRYRGRSHNEQFF
TRBV4-1,TRBJ2-3,CASSPPMGGAIDTQYF
TRBV29-1,TRBJ2-1,CSASGTYYNEQFF
TRBV4-2,TRBJ2-7,CASSQDEDTSGALTYEQYF
TRBV6-9,TRBJ2-1,CASSYGRGRDNEQFF
TRBV7-2,TRBJ2-7,CASSSHPGGSYEQYF
TRBV7-9,TRBJ1-2,CASSLGQASHGYTF
TRBV19,TRBJ1-5,CASKQGNQPQHF
TRBV11-2,TRBJ2-7,CASSSPPGSSYEQYF
TRBV7-9,TRBJ1-2,CASTSSQGRGAF
TRBV6-5,TRBJ1-1,CASRPPGREAFF
TRBV5-1,TRBJ1-2,CASSLGSSGGNYGYTF
TRBV9,TRBJ2-1,CASSVGASAYNEQFF
TRBV9,TRBJ1-5,CASSLRPTNQPQHF
TRBV5-5,TRBJ1-2,CATQLVSGTGHGYTF
TRBV7-2,TRBJ1-1,CASSAYRSTNTEAFF
TRBV2,TRBJ2-1,CASTAGTYNEQFF
TRBV29-1,TRBJ1-2,CSVDLGRGYGYTF
TRBV11-2,TRBJ1-1,CASSSLGQGATEAFF
TRBV5-1,TRBJ2-3,CASLHSPLAGVADTQYF
TRBV7-2,TRBJ1-1,CASSLPRDRGHRSTEAFF
TRBV7-9,TRBJ2-7,CASSSRTGRTYEQYF
TRBV3-1/TRBV3-2,TRBJ2-3,CASSQVPGGKTDTQYF
TRBV7-8,TRBJ1-5,CASSPQVYSNQPQHF
TRBV11-2,TRBJ1-6,CASSLAVLNSPLHF
TRBV4-3,TRBJ1-4,CASSQGRDRATTNEKLFF